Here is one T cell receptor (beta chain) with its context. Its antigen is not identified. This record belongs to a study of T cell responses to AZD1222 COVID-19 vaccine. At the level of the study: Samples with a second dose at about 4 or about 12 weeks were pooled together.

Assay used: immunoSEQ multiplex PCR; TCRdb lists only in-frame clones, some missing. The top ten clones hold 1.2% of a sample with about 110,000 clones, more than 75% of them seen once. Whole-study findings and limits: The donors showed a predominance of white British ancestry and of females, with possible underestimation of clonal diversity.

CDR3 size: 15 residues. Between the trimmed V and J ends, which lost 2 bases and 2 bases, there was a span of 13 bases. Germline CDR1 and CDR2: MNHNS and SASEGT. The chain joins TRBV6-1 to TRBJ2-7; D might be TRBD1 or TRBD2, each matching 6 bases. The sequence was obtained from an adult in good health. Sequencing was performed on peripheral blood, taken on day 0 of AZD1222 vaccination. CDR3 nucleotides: TGTGCCAGCAGTGAAATATTCGGGGGCCCCTACGAGCAGTACTTC. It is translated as CASSEIFGGPYEQYF.